This T cell receptor beta chain was captured in a study of Graves' ophthalmopathy and Graves' hyperthyroidism. Background on the study: Hyperthyroidism was considered stable when no ophthalmopathy appeared within 18 months of follow-up. Study results and caveats: Detected in blood as well were most expanded thyroid clonotypes with frequency above 0.001.

As concerns this clonotype: The antigen remains unidentified. The junction shows a germline mismatch at one end, possibly a read error.

Amplification from RNA transcripts yielded the TCR beta CDR3 regions. The workflow started with a first-round RT-PCR run with HTBI primers and then moved on to a second-round multiplex PCR. In TCRdb, the multiplex PCR reads were re-called with MiXCR into one record per CDR3 protein. The sample has roughly 1.1 million distinct CDR3 sequences; about 40% are singletons. This CDR3 is built from 18 residues. Looked up from germline, CDR1 is LNHNV and CDR2 is YYDKDF (reference sequence). The sequence was collected from an adult man with Graves' hyperthyroidism. V is TRBV15 and J is TRBJ1-6; D not resolved. The sequencing sample was made of peripheral blood or thyroid tissue (not recorded which). Here the CDR3 reads CATSRESNNFSYNAPLHF. CDR3 sequence (DNA): TGTGCCACCAGCAGAGAAAGTAACAATTTCTCCTATAATGCACCCCTCCACTTT.